These 22 T cell receptor beta chains share one sample of origin, sequenced in a study of cytomegalovirus exposure and HLA in healthy donors (dated by TCRdb to the late 2010s). The receptor library was made with the immunoSEQ multiplex PCR assay. TCRdb re-hosts the immuneACCESS table, in-frame sequences only. Its copies lack some clones; in the studies checked, an unresolved V gene accounts for under half of them, and the cause for the rest is not known. Recorded for this sample are 200,000 to 250,000 clones; about 87% of them occurred a single time. The top ten clonotypes cover around 3% of the sample. The material sequenced was PBMCs. These receptors were obtained from a man aged 18-30 years in good health and CMV-seronegative.

The chain combines TRBV2 with TRBJ1-1; D not resolved. Trimming left V 7 bases short and J 1 base short, with 7 bases between. The CDR3 covers 12 residues. Germline lookup yields CDR1 SNHLY and CDR2 FYNNEI. Here the CDR3 DNA reads TGTGCCAGCAATCGGGAGAACACTGAAGCTTTCTTT. Amino acid sequence: CASNRENTEAFF.

The CDR3 nucleotides read TGTGCCAGCTCACCACGGGGTAGCGCAGATACGCAGTATTTT. Translating gives CASSPRGSADTQYF. The chain uses TRBV18 and TRBJ2-3; perhaps TRBD2 as D (5 bases). Germline CDR1 is KGHSH and CDR2 is LQKENI. The length of the CDR3 is 14 residues. Trimming pared 1 base from V and 4 bases from J, leaving 9 bases between.

V usage is TRBV7-6 and J usage is TRBJ2-1, with 10 bases lining up with TRBD2. The ends lost 6 bases at V and 5 bases at J; junction bases unmatched: 7. CDR3 length equals 15 residues. Per the germline V gene, CDR1 is SGHVS and CDR2 is FNYEAQ. Here the CDR3 DNA reads TGTGCCAGCAGTGCACGGACTAGCGGTAACAATGAGCAGTTCTTC. This codes for CASSARTSGNNEQFF. The full variable domain, its missing parts supplied by reference TRBV7-6 and TRBJ2-1, is GAGVSQSPRYKVTKRGQDVALRCDPISGHVSLYWYRQALGQGPEFLTYFNYEAQQDKSGLPNDRFSAERPEGSISTLTIQRTEQRDSAMYRCASSARTSGNNEQFFGPGTRLTVL.

The chain uses TRBV25-1 and TRBJ1-2, with D possibly matching TRBD1 (6 bases). Germline lookup yields CDR1 MGHDK and CDR2 SYGVNS. The CDR3 is made up of 14 amino acids. Trimming left V 7 bases short and J 5 bases short, with 17 bases between. CDR3 bases: TGTGCCAGCACCACAGGACAGCCCGGGTATGGCTACACCTTC. This translates into CASTTGQPGYGYTF.

The gene calls are TRBV14 and TRBJ2-7; 8 bases fit TRBD1. Germline-derived CDR1 and CDR2 are SGHDN and FVKESK. The J segment lost 2 bases and the V segment lost 3 bases, leaving 12 bases of the junction unmatched. The CDR3 is 17 residues long. CDR3 sequence (DNA): TGTGCCAGCAGCCATCGTCTACAGGGGGGAAGTGCCTACGAGCAGTACTTC. It specifies CASSHRLQGGSAYEQYF.

Comments on this clone: This clone may be a read error of a much larger clone one base away. The chain links TRBV27 to TRBJ2-7; 9 nucleotides match TRBD1. V lost 8 bases to trimming and J lost 3 bases; unmatched junction nucleotides: 8. This CDR3 region has 14 residues. Germline V CDR1 and CDR2: MNHEY, SMNVEV (reference sequence). The CDR3 reads CASGPPGQGYEQYF. Here the CDR3 DNA reads TGTGCCAGCGGACCTCCGGGACAGGGCTACGAGCAGTACTTC.

The CDR3 DNA follows: TGTGCCAGCAAGGGGGCAGGGGACATCAATGAGCAGTTCTTC. Translated, it gives CASKGAGDINEQFF. The V gene is TRBV7-9, the J gene TRBJ2-1; 7 bases fit TRBD1. J was trimmed by 6 bases and V by 7 bases; bases with no gene match: 9. Per germline, CDR1 SEHNR and CDR2 FQNEAQ (reference sequence). This CDR3 has 14 residues.

V is TRBV7-2 and J is TRBJ2-1, with D maybe TRBD1 (6 bases). The CDR3 sequence is 14 residues long. Trimming took 7 bases from V and 3 from J, leaving 13 bases between them. Germline V CDR1 and CDR2: SGHTA, FQGNSA. The CDR3 nucleotides are TGTGCCAGCACCACCCCAGGGGTCTACAATGAGCAGTTCTTC. This encodes CASTTPGVYNEQFF.

The chain uses TRBV5-4 and TRBJ1-2; perhaps TRBD1 as D (6 bases). The V gene lost 0 bases and the J gene lost 5 bases, with 17 bases spanning the gap. This CDR3 has 16 residues. Germline V gene data show CDR1 as SGHNT and CDR2 as YYREEE (reference sequence). Here the CDR3 DNA reads TGTGCCAGCAGCTTGGAGGGCAGGGGAATGGCATATGGCTACACCTTC. Translation: CASSLEGRGMAYGYTF. Together with reference TRBV5-4 and TRBJ1-2, the CDR3 gives the full variable domain: ETGVTQSPTHLIKTRGQQVTLRCSSQSGHNTVSWYQQALGQGPQFIFQYYREEENGRGNFPPRFSGLQFPNYSSELNVNALELDDSALYLCASSLEGRGMAYGYTFGSGTRLTVV.

The gene calls are TRBV2 and TRBJ2-2; 10 bases line up with TRBD1. In germline, CDR1 is SNHLY, CDR2 FYNNEI. V lost 6 bases to trimming and J lost 6 bases; unmatched junction nucleotides: 4. The CDR3 extends over 14 amino acids. The CDR3 DNA reads TGTGCCAGCAGCCCGGGACAGGGGTCCGGGGAGCTGTTTTTT. It encodes CASSPGQGSGELFF.

This clone is a singleton in its sample. The chain joins TRBV4-3 to TRBJ2-5; TRBD2 aligns across 7 bases. The V and J ends lost 0 bases and 4 bases, in that order; junction bases with no gene match: 8. This CDR3 has 16 residues. Germline V lookup: CDR1 LGHNA, CDR2 YSLEER. The CDR3 DNA is TGCGCCAGCAGCCAAGATCGGGGGAGGGAGGGAGAGACCCAGTACTTC. It specifies CASSQDRGREGETQYF.

V is TRBV27 and J is TRBJ1-1; 8 bases map to TRBD1. Trimming removed 6 bases from V and 4 bases from J; junction bases left unmatched: 7. Looked up from germline, CDR1 is MNHEY and CDR2 is SMNVEV (reference sequence). The CDR3 is made up of 14 amino acids. The CDR3 nucleotides read TGTGCCAGCAGATGGACAGGGAGGGCCACTGAAGCTTTCTTT. Its protein is CASRWTGRATEAFF.

The gene calls are TRBV28 and TRBJ2-5; 11 bases are shared with TRBD2. The CDR3 is 14 residues long. Germline V CDR1 and CDR2: MDHEN, SYDVKM. The J segment lost 7 bases and the V segment lost 7 bases, leaving 8 bases of the junction unmatched. The CDR3: CASTPSGGISTQYF. For the CDR3, the DNA is TGTGCCAGCACCCCTAGCGGGGGGATTTCGACCCAGTACTTC.

The sample holds one count of this clone. V gene TRBV19 combines with J gene TRBJ2-1, with TRBD1 identical over 7 bases. Germline CDR1 LNHDA, CDR2 SQIVND (reference sequence). Trimming at V came to 1 base and at J to 12 bases, leaving 0 bases not matched to a gene. This CDR3 has 11 amino acids. In nucleotides, the CDR3 is TGTGCCAGTAGTATAGGGGACAGGCAGTTCTTC. It translates to CASSIGDRQFF.

This sequence joins TRBV12-5 and TRBJ1-1; 9 positions agree with TRBD1. The CDR3 is 16 amino acids. Losses at the gene ends were 3 bases for V and 5 bases for J; bases not matched to a gene: 10. From germline, CDR1 is LGHNT and CDR2 FRNRAP. The CDR3 sequence: CASGLATGGVRTEAFF. In DNA, the CDR3 is TGTGCTAGTGGTTTAGCAACAGGGGGCGTAAGGACTGAAGCTTTCTTT.

The rearrangement links TRBV5-1 to TRBJ2-2, with 10 bases identical to TRBD1. V was pared by 0 bases and J by 7 bases, with 18 bases of the junction left unmatched. In germline, CDR1 is SGHRS, CDR2 YFSETQ. This CDR3 region has 20 residues. CDR3 bases: TGCGCCAGCAGCTTGGACCGCTCTGATCTCGACAGGGGGCCTGACGGGGAGCTGTTTTTT. Translated, it gives CASSLDRSDLDRGPDGELFF.

The V and J genes are TRBV6-1 and TRBJ1-3; no reliable D call. The CDR3 is 16 amino acids. Trimming cost V 1 base and J 0 bases, with 10 bases left between them. In germline, CDR1 is MNHNS, CDR2 SASEGT. CDR3 region: CASSEDYSHSGNTIYF. DNA for the CDR3: TGTGCCAGCAGTGAAGATTACAGCCACTCTGGAAACACCATATATTTT.

The rearrangement uses TRBV11-2 and TRBJ2-3; the match to TRBD2 covers 10 bases. Trimming at V came to 5 bases and at J to 1 base, leaving 12 bases not matched to a gene. This CDR3 has 18 residues. CDR1 and CDR2 (germline): SGHAT, FQNNGV. The CDR3: CASSVVLTSGGGTDTQYF. CDR3 bases: TGTGCCAGCAGCGTCGTTCTCACGAGCGGGGGGGGCACAGATACGCAGTATTTT.

This sequence joins TRBV6-1 and TRBJ2-2; TRBD1 is a possible D gene (6 bases). The CDR3 is made up of 14 amino acids. Trimming pared 9 bases from V and 4 bases from J, leaving 15 bases between. CDR1 MNHNS and CDR2 SASEGT come from the germline V gene. The CDR3 protein is CASLFRDTTGELFF. CDR3 coding DNA: TGTGCCAGTCTCTTTCGGGACACCACCGGGGAGCTGTTTTTT.

The V and J genes are TRBV4-1 and TRBJ1-2; 9 positions match TRBD1. The CDR3 is 15 amino acids. J lost 4 bases, V lost 4 bases, and 7 bases had no gene match. The germline V gene has CDR1 MGHRA and CDR2 YSYEKL. In DNA form, the CDR3 reads TGCGCCAGCAGCCTAGAACAGGGGGCCGGCTATGGCTACACCTTC. Its protein is CASSLEQGAGYGYTF.

Here the CDR3 DNA reads TGTGCCTGGAAGGGTGCGAAACAGGGGGCCACCTATAATTCACCCCTCCACTTT. Protein product: CAWKGAKQGATYNSPLHF. V gene TRBV30 combines with J gene TRBJ1-6; TRBD1 agrees at 9 bases. Germline V lookup: CDR1 GTSNPN, CDR2 SVGIG (reference sequence). The CDR3 sequence is 18 residues long. The V and J ends lost 4 bases and 2 bases, in that order; junction bases with no gene match: 12.

The sample holds one count of this clone. The chain has TRBV7-2 and TRBJ2-5, with 7 bases lining up with TRBD1. The CDR3 consists of 14 residues. Germline trimming cut 6 bases from V and 5 bases from J; bases unmatched to any gene: 9. Per the germline V gene, CDR1 is SGHTA and CDR2 is FQGNSA. CDR3 sequence: CASSRSLQGETQYF. The CDR3 bases are TGTGCCAGCAGTCGCTCCCTACAGGGGGAGACCCAGTACTTC.